The subject of this entry is one T cell receptor beta chain. Produced via immunoSEQ multiplex PCR; TCRdb's table is partial and in-frame only. The table lists 77,000 or so clones, approximately 85% of them singletons. The entry originates in a study of OX40 agonist ivuxolimab in advanced cancers. Looking at the study overall: Patients receiving dose escalation had hepatocellular carcinoma, melanoma, renal cell or head and neck cancer.

Looked up from germline, CDR1 is SGHAT and CDR2 is FQNNGV. The ends were cut back, 3 bases at V and 8 bases at J, with 13 bases in the middle. The CDR3 spans 14 residues. This receptor was obtained from an adult with an advanced solid tumor such as melanoma, head and neck, liver or kidney cancer. The sample was CD4+ or CD8+ T cells sorted from blood, taken in a trial of the OX40 agonist ivuxolimab. The chain is built from TRBV11-2 and TRBJ1-4, with no clear D. CDR3 sequence reads: CASSFQVRGEKLFF. The CDR3 nucleotides are TGTGCCAGCAGCTTTCAAGTCCGAGGGGAAAAACTGTTTTTT.